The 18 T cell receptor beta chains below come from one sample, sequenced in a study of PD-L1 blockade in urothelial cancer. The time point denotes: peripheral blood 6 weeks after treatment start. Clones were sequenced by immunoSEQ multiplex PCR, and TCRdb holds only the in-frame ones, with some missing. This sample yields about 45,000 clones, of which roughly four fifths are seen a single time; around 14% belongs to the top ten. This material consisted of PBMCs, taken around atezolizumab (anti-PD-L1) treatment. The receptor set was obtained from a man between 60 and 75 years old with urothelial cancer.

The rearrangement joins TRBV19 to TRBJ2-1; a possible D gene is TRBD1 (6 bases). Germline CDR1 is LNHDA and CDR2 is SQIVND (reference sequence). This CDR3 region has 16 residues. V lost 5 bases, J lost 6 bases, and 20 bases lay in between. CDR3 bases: TGTGCCAGTAGTGTCCGCAGGGGTTCGGGCTCCAATGAGCAGTTCTTC. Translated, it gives CASSVRRGSGSNEQFF.

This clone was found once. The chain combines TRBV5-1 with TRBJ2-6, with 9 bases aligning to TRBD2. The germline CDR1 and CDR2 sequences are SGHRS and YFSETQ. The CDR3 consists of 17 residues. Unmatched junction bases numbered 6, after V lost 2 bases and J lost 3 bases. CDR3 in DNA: TGCGCCAGCAGCTTCGCGGGGGGGCGTGGTGGGGCCAACGTCCTGACTTTC. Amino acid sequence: CASSFAGGRGGANVLTF. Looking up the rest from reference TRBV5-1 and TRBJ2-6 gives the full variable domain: KAGVTQTPRYLIKTRGQQVTLSCSPISGHRSVSWYQQTPGQGLQFLFEYFSETQRNKGNFPGRFSGRQFSNSRSEMNVSTLELGDSALYLCASSFAGGRGGANVLTFGAGSRLTVL.

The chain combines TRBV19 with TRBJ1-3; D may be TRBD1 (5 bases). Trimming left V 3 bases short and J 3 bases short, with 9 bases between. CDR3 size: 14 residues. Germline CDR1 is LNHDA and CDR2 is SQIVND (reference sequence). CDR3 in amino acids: CASSITGDGNTIYF. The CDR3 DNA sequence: TGTGCCAGTAGTATTACGGGGGATGGAAACACCATATATTTT.

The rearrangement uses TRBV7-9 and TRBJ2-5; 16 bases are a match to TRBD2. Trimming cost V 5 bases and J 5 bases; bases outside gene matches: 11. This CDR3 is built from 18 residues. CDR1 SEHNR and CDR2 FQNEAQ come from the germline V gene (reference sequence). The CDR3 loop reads CASSPGTSGGASGETQYF. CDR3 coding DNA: TGTGCCAGCAGCCCCGGGACTAGCGGGGGGGCAAGCGGTGAGACCCAGTACTTC.

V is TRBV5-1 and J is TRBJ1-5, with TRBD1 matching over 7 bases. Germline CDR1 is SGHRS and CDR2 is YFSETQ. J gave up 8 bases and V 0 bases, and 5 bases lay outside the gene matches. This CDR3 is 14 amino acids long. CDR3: CASSLGQGNEPQHF. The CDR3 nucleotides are TGCGCCAGCAGCTTGGGACAGGGAAATGAGCCCCAGCATTTT.

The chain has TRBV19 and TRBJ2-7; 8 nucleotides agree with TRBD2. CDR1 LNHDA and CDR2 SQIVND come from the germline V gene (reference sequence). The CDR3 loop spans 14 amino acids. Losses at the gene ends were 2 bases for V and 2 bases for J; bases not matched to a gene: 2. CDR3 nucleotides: TGTGCCAGTAGTATAAGCGGGAGCGCCTACGAGCAGTACTTC. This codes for CASSISGSAYEQYF.

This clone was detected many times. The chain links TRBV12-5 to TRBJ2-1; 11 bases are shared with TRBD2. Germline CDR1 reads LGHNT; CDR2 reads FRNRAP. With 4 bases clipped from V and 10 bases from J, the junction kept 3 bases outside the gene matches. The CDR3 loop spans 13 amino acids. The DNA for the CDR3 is TGTGCTAGTGGTTCGCTAGCGGGAGGCGAGCAGTTCTTC. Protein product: CASGSLAGGEQFF.

For the CDR3, the DNA is TGTGCCACCAGCAGAGGAGTGTCTAGCGGGGAGAATGAGCAGTTCTTC. Translation: CATSRGVSSGENEQFF. The V call is TRBV15, the J call TRBJ2-1, with 9 bases fitting TRBD2. V trimming: 1 base; J trimming: 7 bases; junction bases outside the gene matches: 8. CDR3 length: 16 amino acids. Germline-derived CDR1 and CDR2 are LNHNV and YYDKDF (reference sequence).

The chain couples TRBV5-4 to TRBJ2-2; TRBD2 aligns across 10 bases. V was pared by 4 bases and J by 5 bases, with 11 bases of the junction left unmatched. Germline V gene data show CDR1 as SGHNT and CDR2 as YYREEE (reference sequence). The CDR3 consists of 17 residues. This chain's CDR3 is CASSPIGASGSTGELFF. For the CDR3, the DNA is TGTGCCAGCAGCCCCATCGGGGCTAGCGGGAGTACCGGGGAGCTGTTTTTT.

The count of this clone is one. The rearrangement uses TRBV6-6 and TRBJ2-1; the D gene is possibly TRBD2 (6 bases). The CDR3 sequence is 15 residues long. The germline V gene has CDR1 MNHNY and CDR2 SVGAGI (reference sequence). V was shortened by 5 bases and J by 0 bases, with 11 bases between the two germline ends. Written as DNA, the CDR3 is TGTGCCAGCAGTCGGACTACTGTCTCCTACAATGAGCAGTTCTTC. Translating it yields CASSRTTVSYNEQFF.

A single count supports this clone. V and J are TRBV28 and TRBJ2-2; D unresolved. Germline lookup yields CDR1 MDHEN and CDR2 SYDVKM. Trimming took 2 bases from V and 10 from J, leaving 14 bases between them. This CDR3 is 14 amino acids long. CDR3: CASSLPVRAPELFF. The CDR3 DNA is TGTGCCAGCAGTTTACCTGTCCGCGCCCCGGAGCTGTTTTTT.

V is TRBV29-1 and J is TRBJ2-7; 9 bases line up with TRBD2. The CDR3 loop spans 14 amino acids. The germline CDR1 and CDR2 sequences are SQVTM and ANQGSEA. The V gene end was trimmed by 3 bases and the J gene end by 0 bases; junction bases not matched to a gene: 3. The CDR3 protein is CSVEGSGGSYEQYF. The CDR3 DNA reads TGCAGCGTTGAGGGTAGCGGGGGCTCCTACGAGCAGTACTTC.

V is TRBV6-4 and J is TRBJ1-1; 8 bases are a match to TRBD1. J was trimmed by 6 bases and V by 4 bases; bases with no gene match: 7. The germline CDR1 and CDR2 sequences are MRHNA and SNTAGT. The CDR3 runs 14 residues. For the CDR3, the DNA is TGTGCCAGCAGTGGTCTACAGGGGGTGGCTGAAGCTTTCTTT. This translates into CASSGLQGVAEAFF.

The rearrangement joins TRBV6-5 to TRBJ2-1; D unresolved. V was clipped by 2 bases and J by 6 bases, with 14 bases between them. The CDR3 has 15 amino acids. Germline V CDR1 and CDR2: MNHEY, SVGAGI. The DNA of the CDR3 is TGTGCCAGCAGTTACGGCCGCCTATCGGGCAATGAGCAGTTCTTC. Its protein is CASSYGRLSGNEQFF.

This chain's CDR3 is CASSLLGSGVRDTQYF. The CDR3 DNA reads as TGTGCCAGCAGCTTACTGGGCAGCGGGGTCCGGGATACGCAGTATTTT. The chain is built from TRBV7-2 and TRBJ2-3; 7 positions match TRBD2. In germline, CDR1 is SGHTA, CDR2 FQGNSA. The trim removed 2 bases at V and 6 bases at J, leaving 11 bases unmatched. The CDR3 is 16 amino acids.

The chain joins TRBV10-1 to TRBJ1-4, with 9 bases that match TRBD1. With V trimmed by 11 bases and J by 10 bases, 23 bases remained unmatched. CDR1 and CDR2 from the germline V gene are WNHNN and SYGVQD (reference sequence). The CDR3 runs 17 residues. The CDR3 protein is CAPLAGPGTGHMGKLFF. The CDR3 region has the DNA TGCGCCCCCTTAGCAGGACCAGGGACAGGGCATATGGGAAAACTGTTTTTT.

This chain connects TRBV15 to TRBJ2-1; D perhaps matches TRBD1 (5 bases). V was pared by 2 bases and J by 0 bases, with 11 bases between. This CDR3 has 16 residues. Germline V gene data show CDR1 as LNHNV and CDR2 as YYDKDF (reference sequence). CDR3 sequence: CATSRKTEPSYNEQFF. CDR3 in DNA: TGTGCCACCAGCAGAAAGACAGAACCCTCCTACAATGAGCAGTTCTTC.

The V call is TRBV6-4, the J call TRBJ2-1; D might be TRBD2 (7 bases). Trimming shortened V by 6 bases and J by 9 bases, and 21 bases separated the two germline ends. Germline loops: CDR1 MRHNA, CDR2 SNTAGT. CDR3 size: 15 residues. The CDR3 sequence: CASSPLGGGPGEQFF. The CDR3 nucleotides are TGTGCCAGCAGCCCTCTAGGGGGAGGGCCAGGTGAGCAGTTCTTC.